The present TCR beta chain was sequenced within a study of blood T cell repertoires in COVID-19 (dated by TCRdb to the early 2020s). At the level of the whole study: Collaborator samples came from the United States, Italy and Spain and covered acute and convalescent phases of COVID-19. Where available, HLA class I and class II types were taken from metadata supplied by the sample provider and were not determined by assay-based typing. The repertoires were released in a freely available public database intended as a resource for research on the immune response to SARS-CoV-2. The prospective study material was composed of cDNA or gDNA derived from T cells, B-cell-depleted T cells, or PBMCs. The samples were drawn from the first 160 participants of the ongoing ImmuneRACE study and from roughly 1,300 subjects provided by 6 global collaborators. Subjects who had been exposed to COVID-19, were actively infected with it, or had recovered from it provided the deeply sampled blood TCRbeta repertoires that made up the dataset. The sample metadata nearly always contained a de-identified subject ID, COVID-19 status, age in years and sex.

After removal of 2 bases from V and 2 bases from J, the junction retains 2 bases not matched to a gene. From a lookup of the germline V gene, CDR1 and CDR2 are MNHEY and SVGEGT. Taken from cysteine to phenylalanine, the CDR3 has 15 residues. The kept DNA is CDR3 alone, 45 bases in frame from the first base. The immunoSEQ Assay, a bias-controlled multiplex PCR, was used to amplify TCRbeta CDR3 regions from genomic DNA. The study's own analysis went as follows. The number of nucleated cells in each sample was estimated by amplification of reference gene primers within the assay. To quantify the absolute abundance of each unique TCRbeta CDR3 rearrangement, sequence reads were collapsed and filtered. For each sample, productive Simpson clonality was calculated by taking the square root of Simpson's diversity index across productive rearrangements. TCRdb took this table from immuneACCESS and kept in-frame rearrangements with V and J called. Such tables lack part of the clones; where checked against another copy, unresolved V genes explain under half of the gap, and the rest is unexplained. That table is the source of V, J and clone size, and D and trimming were worked out from the DNA. The sample yields about 160,000 clones; approximately 87% were counted once. The ten largest account for less than 8% of the sample.

Participants in the prospective study were enrolled through a virtual design, were aged 18 to 89 years, and lived in approximately 25 United States geographic areas. In the prospective study, participants were assigned to cohorts based on the clinical history participants reported in a screening survey and a study questionnaire. ImmuneRACE Cohort 3 recovered participants were defined by two consecutive negative NP/OP PCR tests, healthcare professional clearance, or symptom resolution. Each participant in the prospective study had whole blood, serum and a nasopharyngeal or oropharyngeal swab collected by mobile phlebotomists. Prospective study participants could optionally give additional blood draws and questionnaires over an approximately two-month period. Before DNA extraction, prospective study blood samples were shipped either frozen or at room temperature. Results and caveats for the whole study, not just this receptor: The quantity of clinical and demographic metadata differed by source and by participant and was supplied without curation.

Comments on this clone: What antigen it recognizes has not been identified. The input lacks base qualities; no much larger clone sits a single base away.

This TCR derives from a woman in her fifties or sixties who had recovered from COVID-19. Sequences were obtained from PBMCs or T cells enriched from blood (not recorded which). Recombination joined TRBV6-2 or TRBV6-3 with TRBJ1-2; 10 middle bases align to TRBD1. The sequence in DNA is TGTGCCAGCAGTTACCGGGGACAGGGGAACTATGGCTACACCTTC. It codes for CASSYRGQGNYGYTF.